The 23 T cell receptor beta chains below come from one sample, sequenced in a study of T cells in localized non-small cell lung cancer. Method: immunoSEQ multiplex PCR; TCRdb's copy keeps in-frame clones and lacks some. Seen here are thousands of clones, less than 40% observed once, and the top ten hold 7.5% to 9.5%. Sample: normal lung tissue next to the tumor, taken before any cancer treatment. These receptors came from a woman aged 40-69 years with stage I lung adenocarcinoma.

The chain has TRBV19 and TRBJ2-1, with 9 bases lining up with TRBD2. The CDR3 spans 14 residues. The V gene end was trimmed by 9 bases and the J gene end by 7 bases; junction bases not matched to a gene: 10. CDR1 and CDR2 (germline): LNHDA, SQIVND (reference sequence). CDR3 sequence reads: CASGGSGRGNEQFF. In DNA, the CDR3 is TGTGCCAGCGGTGGTAGCGGGAGAGGGAATGAGCAGTTCTTC.

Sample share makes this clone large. This CDR3 reads CASSMTSGAYNEQFF. CDR3 sequence (DNA): TGTGCCAGTAGTATGACGAGCGGGGCCTACAATGAGCAGTTCTTC. V is TRBV19 and J is TRBJ2-1, with 7 bases fitting TRBD2. Germline V gene data show CDR1 as LNHDA and CDR2 as SQIVND (reference sequence). Trimming at V came to 3 bases and at J to 2 bases, leaving 4 bases not matched to a gene. The CDR3 length is 15 residues.

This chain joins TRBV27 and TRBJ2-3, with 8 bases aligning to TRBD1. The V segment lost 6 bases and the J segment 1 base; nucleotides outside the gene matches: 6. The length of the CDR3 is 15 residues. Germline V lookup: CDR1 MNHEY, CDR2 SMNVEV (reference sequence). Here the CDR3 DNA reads TGTGCCAGCAGCCGTGGACAGGGCGGCACAGATACGCAGTATTTT. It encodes CASSRGQGGTDTQYF.

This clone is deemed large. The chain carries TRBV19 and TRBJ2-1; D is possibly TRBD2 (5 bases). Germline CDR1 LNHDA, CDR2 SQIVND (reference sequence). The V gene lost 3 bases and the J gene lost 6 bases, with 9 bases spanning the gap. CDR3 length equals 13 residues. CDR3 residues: CASSIGGANEQFF. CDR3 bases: TGTGCCAGTAGTATCGGAGGCGCCAATGAGCAGTTCTTC.

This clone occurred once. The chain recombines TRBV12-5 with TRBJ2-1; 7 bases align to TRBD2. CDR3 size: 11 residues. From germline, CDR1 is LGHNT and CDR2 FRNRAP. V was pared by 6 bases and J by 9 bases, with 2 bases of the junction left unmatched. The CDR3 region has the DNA TGTGCTAGTGGGTCGGGGGGTGAGCAGTTCTTC. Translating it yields CASGSGGEQFF.

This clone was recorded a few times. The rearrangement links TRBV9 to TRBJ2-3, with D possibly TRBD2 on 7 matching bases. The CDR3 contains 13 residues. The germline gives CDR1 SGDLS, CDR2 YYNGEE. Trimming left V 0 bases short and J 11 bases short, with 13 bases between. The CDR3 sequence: CASSVDRGAKQYF. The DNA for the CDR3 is TGTGCCAGCAGCGTAGATCGGGGGGCTAAGCAGTATTTT.

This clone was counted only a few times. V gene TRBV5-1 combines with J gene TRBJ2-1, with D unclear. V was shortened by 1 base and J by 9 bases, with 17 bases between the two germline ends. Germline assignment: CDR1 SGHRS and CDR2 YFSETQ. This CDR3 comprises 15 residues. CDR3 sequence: CASSLRSSEKGEQFF. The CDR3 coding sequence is TGCGCCAGCAGCTTGAGGTCCTCCGAGAAGGGTGAGCAGTTCTTC.

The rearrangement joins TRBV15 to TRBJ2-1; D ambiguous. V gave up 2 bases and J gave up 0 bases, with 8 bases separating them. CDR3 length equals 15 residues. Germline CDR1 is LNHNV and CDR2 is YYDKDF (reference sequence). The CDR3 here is CATSRPPGSYNEQFF. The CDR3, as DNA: TGTGCCACCAGCAGACCTCCGGGCTCCTACAATGAGCAGTTCTTC.

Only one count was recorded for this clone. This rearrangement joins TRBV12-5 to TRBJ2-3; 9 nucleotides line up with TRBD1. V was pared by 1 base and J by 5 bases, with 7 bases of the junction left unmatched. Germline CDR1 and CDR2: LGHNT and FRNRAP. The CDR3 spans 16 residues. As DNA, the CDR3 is TGTGCTAGTGGTTTGGCCGGGACAGGGCGGAAAGATACGCAGTATTTT. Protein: CASGLAGTGRKDTQYF. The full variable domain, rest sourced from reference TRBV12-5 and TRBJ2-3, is DARVTQTPRHKVTEMGQEVTMRCQPILGHNTVFWYRQTMMQGLELLAYFRNRAPLDDSGMPKDRFSAEMPDATLATLKIQPSEPRDSAVYFCASGLAGTGRKDTQYFGPGTRLTVL.

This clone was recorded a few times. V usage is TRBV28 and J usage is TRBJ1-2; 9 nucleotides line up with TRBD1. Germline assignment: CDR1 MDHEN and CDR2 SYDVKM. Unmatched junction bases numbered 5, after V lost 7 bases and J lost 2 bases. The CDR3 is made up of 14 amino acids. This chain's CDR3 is CASNTGGENYGYTF. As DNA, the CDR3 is TGTGCCAGCAATACAGGGGGCGAGAACTATGGCTACACCTTC.

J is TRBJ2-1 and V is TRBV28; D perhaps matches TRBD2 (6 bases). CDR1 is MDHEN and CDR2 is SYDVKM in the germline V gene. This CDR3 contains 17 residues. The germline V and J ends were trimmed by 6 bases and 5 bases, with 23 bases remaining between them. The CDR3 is CASSIFRAGKLDNEQFF. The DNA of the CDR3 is TGTGCCAGCAGCATCTTTCGCGCGGGGAAATTGGACAATGAGCAGTTCTTC. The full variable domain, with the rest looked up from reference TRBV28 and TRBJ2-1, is DVKVTQSSRYLVKRTGEKVFLECVQDMDHENMFWYRQDPGLGLRLIYFSYDVKMKEKGDIPEGYSVSREKKERFSLILESASTNQTSMYLCASSIFRAGKLDNEQFFGPGTRLTVL.

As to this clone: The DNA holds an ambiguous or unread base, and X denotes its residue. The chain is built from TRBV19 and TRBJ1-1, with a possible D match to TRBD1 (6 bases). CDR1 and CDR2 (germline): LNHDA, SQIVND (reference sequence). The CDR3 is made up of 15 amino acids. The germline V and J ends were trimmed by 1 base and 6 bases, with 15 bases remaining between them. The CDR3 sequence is CASSIGXTGAAEAFF. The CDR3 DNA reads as TGTGCCAGTAGTATAGGCARGACAGGAGCAGCTGAAGCTTTCTTT.

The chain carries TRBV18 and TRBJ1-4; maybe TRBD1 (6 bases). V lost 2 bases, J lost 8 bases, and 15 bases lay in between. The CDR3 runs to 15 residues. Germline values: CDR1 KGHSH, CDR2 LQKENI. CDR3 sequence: CASSPDWGREEKLFF. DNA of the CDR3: TGTGCCAGCTCACCAGATTGGGGGCGGGAAGAAAAACTGTTTTTT. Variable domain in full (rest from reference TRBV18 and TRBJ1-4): NAGVMQNPRHLVRRRGQEARLRCSPMKGHSHVYWYRQLPEEGLKFMVYLQKENIIDESGMPKERFSAEFPKEGPSILRIQQVVRGDSAAYFCASSPDWGREEKLFFGSGTQLSVL.

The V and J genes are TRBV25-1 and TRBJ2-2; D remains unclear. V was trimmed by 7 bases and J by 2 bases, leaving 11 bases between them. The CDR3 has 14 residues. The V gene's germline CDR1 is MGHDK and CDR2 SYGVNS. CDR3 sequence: CASTRAPNTGELFF. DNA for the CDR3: TGTGCCAGCACTCGGGCCCCTAACACCGGGGAGCTGTTTTTT.

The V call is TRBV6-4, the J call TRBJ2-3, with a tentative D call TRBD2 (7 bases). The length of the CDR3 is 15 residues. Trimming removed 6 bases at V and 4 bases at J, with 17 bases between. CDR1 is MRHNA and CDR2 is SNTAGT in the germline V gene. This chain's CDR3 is CASSLRGAGADTQYF. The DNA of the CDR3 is TGTGCCAGCAGCCTTAGGGGGGCGGGAGCAGATACGCAGTATTTT.

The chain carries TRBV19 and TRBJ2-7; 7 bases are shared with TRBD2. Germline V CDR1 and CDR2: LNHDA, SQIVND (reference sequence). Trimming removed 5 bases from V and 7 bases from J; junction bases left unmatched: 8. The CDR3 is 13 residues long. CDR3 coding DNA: TGTGCCAGTAGTCCCGAGGGGAGGGAAGAGCAGTACTTC. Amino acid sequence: CASSPEGREEQYF.

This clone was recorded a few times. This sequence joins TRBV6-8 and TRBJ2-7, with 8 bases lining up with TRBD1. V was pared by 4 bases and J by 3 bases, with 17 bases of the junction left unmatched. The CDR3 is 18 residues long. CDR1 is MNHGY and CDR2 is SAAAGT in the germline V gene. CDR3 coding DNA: TGTGCCAGCAGTTGGTCGTCAGGGGGCGAGCTGAGCTTCTACGAGCAGTACTTC. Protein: CASSWSSGGELSFYEQYF.

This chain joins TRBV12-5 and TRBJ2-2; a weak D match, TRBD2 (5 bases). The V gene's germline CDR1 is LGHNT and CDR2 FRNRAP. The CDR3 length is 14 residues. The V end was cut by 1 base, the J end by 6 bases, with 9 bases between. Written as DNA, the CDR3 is TGTGCTAGTGGTTTGGACGGAGCGGCCGGGGAGCTGTTTTTT. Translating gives CASGLDGAAGELFF.

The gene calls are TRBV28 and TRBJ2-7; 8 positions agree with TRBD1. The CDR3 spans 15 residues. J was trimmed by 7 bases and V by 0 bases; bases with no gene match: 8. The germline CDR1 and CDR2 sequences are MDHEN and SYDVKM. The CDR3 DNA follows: TGTGCCAGCAGTTTATGGGGGCAGGGGGCGGTTGAGCAGTACTTC. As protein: CASSLWGQGAVEQYF.

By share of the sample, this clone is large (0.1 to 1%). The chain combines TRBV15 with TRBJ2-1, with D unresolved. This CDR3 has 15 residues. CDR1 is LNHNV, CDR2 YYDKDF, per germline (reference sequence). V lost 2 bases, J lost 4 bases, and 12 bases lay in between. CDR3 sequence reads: CATSRPGSGYNEQFF. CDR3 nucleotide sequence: TGTGCCACCAGCAGACCCGGGTCAGGATACAATGAGCAGTTCTTC. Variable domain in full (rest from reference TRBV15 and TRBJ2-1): DAMVIQNPRYQVTQFGKPVTLSCSQTLNHNVMYWYQQKSSQAPKLLFHYYDKDFNNEADTPDNFQSRRPNTSFCFLDIRSPGLGDTAMYLCATSRPGSGYNEQFFGPGTRLTVL.

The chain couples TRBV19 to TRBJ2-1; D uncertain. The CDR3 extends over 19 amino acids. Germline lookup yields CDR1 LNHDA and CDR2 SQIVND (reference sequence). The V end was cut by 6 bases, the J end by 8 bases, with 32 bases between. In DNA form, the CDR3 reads TGTGCCAGTAGAGGTCCTCCACTCCATATAAGGGCAGAAGGCGATGAGCAGTTCTTC. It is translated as CASRGPPLHIRAEGDEQFF. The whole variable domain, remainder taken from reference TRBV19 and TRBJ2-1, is DGGITQSPKYLFRKEGQNVTLSCEQNLNHDAMYWYRQDPGQGLRLIYYSQIVNDFQKGDIAEGYSVSREKKESFPLTVTSAQKNPTAFYLCASRGPPLHIRAEGDEQFFGPGTRLTVL.

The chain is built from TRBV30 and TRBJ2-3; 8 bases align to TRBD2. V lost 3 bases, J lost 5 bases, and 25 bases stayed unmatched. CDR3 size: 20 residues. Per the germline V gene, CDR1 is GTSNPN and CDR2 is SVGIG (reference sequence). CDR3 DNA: TGTGCCTGGAGCGTAGGGCGGGGTCGGGCTAGCGGGCGAACAAGAGATACGCAGTATTTT. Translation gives CAWSVGRGRASGRTRDTQYF.

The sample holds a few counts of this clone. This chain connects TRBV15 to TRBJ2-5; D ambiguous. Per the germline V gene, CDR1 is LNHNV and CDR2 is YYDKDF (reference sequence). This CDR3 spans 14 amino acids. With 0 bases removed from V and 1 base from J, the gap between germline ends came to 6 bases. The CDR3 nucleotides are TGTGCCACCAGCAGAGATCGGAGCCAAGAGACCCAGTACTTC. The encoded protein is CATSRDRSQETQYF.